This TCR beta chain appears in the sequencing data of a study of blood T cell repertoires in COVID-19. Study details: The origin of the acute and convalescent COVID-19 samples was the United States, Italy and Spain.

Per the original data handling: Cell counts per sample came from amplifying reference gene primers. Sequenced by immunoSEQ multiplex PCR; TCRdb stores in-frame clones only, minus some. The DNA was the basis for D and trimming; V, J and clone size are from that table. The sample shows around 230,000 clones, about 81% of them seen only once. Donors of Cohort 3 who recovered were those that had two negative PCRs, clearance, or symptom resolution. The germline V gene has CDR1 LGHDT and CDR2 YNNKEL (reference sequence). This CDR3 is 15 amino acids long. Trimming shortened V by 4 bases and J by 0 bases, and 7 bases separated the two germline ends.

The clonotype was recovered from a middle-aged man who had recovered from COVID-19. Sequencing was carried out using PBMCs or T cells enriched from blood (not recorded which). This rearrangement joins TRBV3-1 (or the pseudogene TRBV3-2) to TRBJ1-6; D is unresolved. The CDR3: CASSRESSYNSPLHF. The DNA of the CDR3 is TGTGCCAGCAGCCGGGAGAGCTCCTATAATTCACCCCTCCACTTT.